These 18 T cell receptor beta chains originate from one sample sequenced in a study of T cell responses to AZD1222 COVID-19 vaccine. TCRdb's copy holds only in-frame clones and misses some; the assay was immunoSEQ multiplex PCR. The sample includes hundreds of thousands of clones, around 93% of them seen just once. This material consisted of peripheral blood, taken on day 0 of MenACWY control vaccination. The source is an adult in good health.

The gene calls are TRBV30 and TRBJ1-1, with D unclear. CDR1 and CDR2 (germline): GTSNPN, SVGIG (reference sequence). Between the trimmed V and J ends, which lost 2 bases and 7 bases, there was a span of 8 bases. This CDR3 is built from 11 residues. The CDR3 region has the DNA TGTGCCTGGAGTCGTCTTATTGAAGCTTTCTTT. Amino acids: CAWSRLIEAFF.

In its sample, this clone was seen once. V and J are TRBV7-8 and TRBJ2-3; 16 nucleotides match TRBD2. The V segment lost 0 bases and the J segment 12 bases; nucleotides outside the gene matches: 9. Looked up from germline, CDR1 is SGHVS and CDR2 is FQNEAQ. The CDR3 has 17 amino acids. CDR3 protein: CASSLAGTSGGALPQYF. The CDR3, as DNA: TGTGCCAGCAGCTTAGCCGGGACTAGCGGGGGGGCCCTGCCCCAGTATTTT.

V is TRBV19 and J is TRBJ2-3; TRBD1 matches at 10 bases. Per the germline V gene, CDR1 is LNHDA and CDR2 is SQIVND (reference sequence). This CDR3 spans 15 amino acids. Trimming cost V 5 bases and J 3 bases; bases outside gene matches: 5. This CDR3 reads CASSPWTGGTDTQYF. As DNA, the CDR3 is TGTGCCAGTAGTCCATGGACAGGGGGTACAGATACGCAGTATTTT.

The gene calls are TRBV6-6 and TRBJ1-1, with no clear D. The CDR3 is 12 residues long. Germline CDR1 MNHNY, CDR2 SVGAGI (reference sequence). Trimming took 5 bases from V and 6 from J, leaving 10 bases between them. Here the CDR3 DNA reads TGTGCCAGCAGTCCTACGAGGGCTGAAGCTTTCTTT. As protein: CASSPTRAEAFF.

The V call is TRBV30, the J call TRBJ2-7; no firm D call. This CDR3 has 11 amino acids. V shed 2 bases and J shed 2 bases, with 4 bases lying between them. Germline V lookup: CDR1 GTSNPN, CDR2 SVGIG (reference sequence). CDR3 sequence reads: CAWSSTYEQYF. CDR3 nucleotide sequence: TGTGCCTGGAGTTCAACCTACGAGCAGTACTTC.

The chain employs TRBV4-2 and TRBJ1-5; TRBD1 might be the D (5 bases). This CDR3 has 14 amino acids. V was cut by 8 bases and J by 2 bases, with 13 bases left in between. Looked up from germline, CDR1 is LGHNA and CDR2 is YNFKEQ. CDR3 amino acids: CASESGVGNQPQHF. The CDR3 nucleotides are TGTGCCAGCGAGTCGGGGGTGGGCAATCAGCCCCAGCATTTT.

The V gene is TRBV19, the J gene TRBJ1-6; 7 nucleotides match TRBD1. Trimming cost V 4 bases and J 9 bases; bases outside gene matches: 9. CDR1 LNHDA and CDR2 SQIVND come from the germline V gene (reference sequence). The CDR3 spans 15 residues. Here the CDR3 DNA reads TGTGCCAGTAGTACGGCGGACAGGACCCCTTCACCCCTCCACTTT. This gives the protein CASSTADRTPSPLHF.

The V call is TRBV7-3, the J call TRBJ1-6, with D perhaps TRBD1 (6 bases). From germline, CDR1 is SGHTA and CDR2 FQGTGA. Deletions cut 0 bases from V and 10 bases from J, with 13 bases between. The CDR3 is 15 residues long. CDR3 sequence: CASSLTGGLKSPLHF. Written as DNA, the CDR3 is TGTGCCAGCAGCTTAACGGGGGGGCTAAAGTCACCCCTCCACTTT.

This chain joins TRBV12-5 and TRBJ2-2; D is possibly TRBD1 (6 bases). V was clipped by 7 bases and J by 6 bases, with 12 bases between them. Germline V gene sequence: CDR1 LGHNT, CDR2 FRNRAP. This CDR3 region has 13 residues. CDR3 sequence (DNA): TGTGCTAGTGCCTCAGACAGGTCCGGGGAGCTGTTTTTT. This codes for CASASDRSGELFF.

This clone was seen a handful of times. The genes are TRBV6-1 and TRBJ1-2; a possible D gene is TRBD1 (5 bases). Looked up from germline, CDR1 is MNHNS and CDR2 is SASEGT. This CDR3 is built from 14 residues. V was trimmed by 1 base and J by 3 bases, leaving 9 bases between them. CDR3 in amino acids: CASSEGGADYGYTF. The DNA of the CDR3 is TGTGCCAGCAGTGAAGGAGGGGCCGACTATGGCTACACCTTC.

The chain couples TRBV6-5 to TRBJ1-2; D may be TRBD1 (6 bases). Trimming stripped 7 bases from V and 7 bases from J, with 16 bases between. Germline V gene lookup returns CDR1 MNHEY and CDR2 SVGAGI. The CDR3 has 13 residues. The CDR3 sequence: CASTHLQGPGYTF. CDR3 coding DNA: TGTGCCAGCACCCATTTACAGGGTCCTGGCTACACCTTC.

The chain employs TRBV28 and TRBJ2-7; no clear D gene. This CDR3 has 11 amino acids. Per germline, CDR1 MDHEN and CDR2 SYDVKM. Trimming took off 2 bases at V and 6 bases at J, with 5 bases between the two ends. The CDR3 DNA sequence: TGTGCCAGCAGTTTACGGATCGAGCAGTACTTC. Translated: CASSLRIEQYF.

This clone was observed a single time. The chain is built from TRBV28 and TRBJ1-4; no clear D gene. The CDR3 spans 12 residues. The V and J ends lost 3 bases and 6 bases respectively, with 5 bases between them. The germline CDR1 and CDR2 sequences are MDHEN and SYDVKM. In nucleotides, the CDR3 is TGTGCCAGCAGTTTGGACGATGAAAAACTGTTTTTT. Its translation is CASSLDDEKLFF.

This chain connects TRBV28 to TRBJ1-5; 9 bases match TRBD1. V gave up 6 bases and J gave up 1 base; unmatched junction bases: 4. CDR1 MDHEN and CDR2 SYDVKM come from the germline V gene. The CDR3 spans 15 residues. This chain's CDR3 is CASSKDRGSNQPQHF. As DNA, the CDR3 is TGTGCCAGCAGCAAGGACAGGGGAAGCAATCAGCCCCAGCATTTT.

The rearrangement links TRBV29-1 to TRBJ1-5, with 7 nucleotides matching TRBD1. After removal of 4 bases from V and 2 bases from J, the junction contained 5 bases not matched to a gene. Germline loops: CDR1 SQVTM, CDR2 ANQGSEA. The CDR3 sequence is 14 residues long. CDR3 protein: CSVGQGVGNQPQHF. Written as DNA, the CDR3 is TGCAGCGTTGGACAGGGAGTAGGCAATCAGCCCCAGCATTTT.

This clone was picked up many times. V gene TRBV5-4 combines with J gene TRBJ2-1; maybe TRBD1 (5 bases). The length of the CDR3 is 11 residues. The ends were cut back, 5 bases at V and 8 bases at J, with 8 bases in the middle. From germline, CDR1 is SGHNT and CDR2 YYREEE (reference sequence). CDR3 protein: CASSWTHEQFF. The CDR3 DNA sequence: TGTGCCAGCAGTTGGACACATGAGCAGTTCTTC. The variable domain in full, completed from reference TRBV5-4 and TRBJ2-1, reads ETGVTQSPTHLIKTRGQQVTLRCSSQSGHNTVSWYQQALGQGPQFIFQYYREEENGRGNFPPRFSGLQFPNYSSELNVNALELDDSALYLCASSWTHEQFFGPGTRLTVL.

J is TRBJ2-1 and V is TRBV18, with 9 bases lining up with TRBD1. The CDR3 loop spans 18 amino acids. Trimming cost V 5 bases and J 1 base; bases outside gene matches: 12. Looked up from germline, CDR1 is KGHSH and CDR2 is LQKENI. Here the CDR3 reads CASSTFLDRGRSYNEQFF. The DNA of the CDR3 is TGTGCCAGCTCAACCTTCTTGGACAGGGGAAGATCCTACAATGAGCAGTTCTTC.

The chain couples TRBV7-2 to TRBJ2-1; weak D call: TRBD1 (5 bases). Germline V gives CDR1 SGHTA, CDR2 FQGNSA. Deletions cut 1 base from V and 5 bases from J, with 6 bases between. The length of the CDR3 is 13 residues. For the CDR3, the DNA is TGTGCCAGCAGCTTAGGCAGGGACAATGAGCAGTTCTTC. Its translation: CASSLGRDNEQFF.